Listed here are 31 T cell receptor beta chains from one sample, sequenced in a study of CD8+CD57+ T cells in acquired aplastic anemia. Genomic DNA, serving as template, underwent TCR beta VDJ and CDR3 profiling. TCRdb redid the calling of the reads with MiXCR, one entry per CDR3 protein. This table has more than 100,000 distinct CDR3 sequences, 40% to 60% appearing once. Sequencing was performed on sorted CD4+, CD8+, or CD8+CD57+ T cells (not recorded which) from PBMCs. Every receptor here comes from a human donor in good health, serving as a control.

V is TRBV11-2 and J is TRBJ1-1; no reliable D call. Between the trimmed V and J ends, which lost 5 bases and 0 bases, there was a span of 16 bases. CDR3 length equals 16 residues. Germline V gene data show CDR1 as SGHAT and CDR2 as FQNNGV. In DNA, the CDR3 is TGTGCCAGCAGCCGAAAGACGGTAAACCTGAACACTGAAGCTTTCTTT. This codes for CASSRKTVNLNTEAFF.

The J gene is TRBJ1-6, the V gene TRBV6-5; 9 nucleotides match TRBD1. The V and J ends lost 0 bases and 9 bases, in that order; junction bases with no gene match: 3. The CDR3 has 15 residues. Germline V lookup: CDR1 MNHEY, CDR2 SVGAGI. CDR3 DNA: TGTGCCAGCAGTTACTCGGGACAGGGTACTTCACCCCTCCACTTT. This codes for CASSYSGQGTSPLHF.

The V call is TRBV2, the J call TRBJ2-7, with 8 bases matching TRBD1. The CDR3 is made up of 15 amino acids. CDR1 and CDR2 (germline): SNHLY, FYNNEI. V shed 6 bases and J 3 bases; nucleotides not matched to a gene: 10. The CDR3 loop reads CASRSLDRASYEQYF. The CDR3 DNA sequence: TGTGCCAGCAGATCCCTGGACAGGGCTAGCTACGAGCAGTACTTC.

This clonotype was recorded many times. The chain recombines TRBV19 with TRBJ1-5; no clear D gene. This CDR3 region has 15 residues. CDR1 and CDR2 from the germline V gene are LNHDA and SQIVND (reference sequence). V lost 3 bases, J lost 0 bases, and 9 bases lay in between. CDR3 amino acids: CASSIEFYSNQPQHF. The CDR3 nucleotides are TGTGCCAGTAGTATCGAGTTTTATAGCAATCAGCCCCAGCATTTT.

V and J are TRBV19 and TRBJ1-6, with unresolved D. The CDR3 is 14 amino acids. Germline V lookup: CDR1 LNHDA, CDR2 SQIVND (reference sequence). V lost 5 bases and J lost 7, with 12 bases in between. The chain's CDR3 is CASSANGQNSPLHF. The CDR3 nucleotides read TGTGCCAGTAGTGCCAACGGGCAGAATTCACCCCTCCACTTT.

This clonotype was recorded at least ten times. The rearrangement links TRBV19 to TRBJ1-1, with D uncertain. Germline V CDR1 and CDR2: LNHDA, SQIVND (reference sequence). Trimming shortened V by 9 bases and J by 1 base, and 9 bases separated the two germline ends. The CDR3 loop spans 12 amino acids. CDR3 nucleotide sequence: TGTGCCAGCAAGGATCAGAACACTGAAGCTTTCTTT. Translated, it gives CASKDQNTEAFF.

The chain is built from TRBV9 and TRBJ1-1, with 10 bases aligning to TRBD1. From germline, CDR1 is SGDLS and CDR2 YYNGEE. This CDR3 comprises 14 residues. Trimming at V came to 0 bases and at J to 5 bases, leaving 1 base not matched to a gene. CDR3 protein: CASSVAGQGTEAFF. In DNA form, the CDR3 reads TGTGCCAGCAGCGTAGCGGGACAGGGGACTGAAGCTTTCTTT.

The chain is built from TRBV7-9 and TRBJ1-6, with D perhaps matching TRBD1 (5 bases). This CDR3 comprises 14 residues. Trimming left V 1 base short and J 11 bases short, with 12 bases between. Germline V gene lookup returns CDR1 SEHNR and CDR2 FQNEAQ (reference sequence). CDR3 region: CASSLGEGLTPLHF. The CDR3 coding sequence is TGTGCCAGCAGCTTAGGGGAGGGGTTGACACCCCTCCACTTT.

The chain has TRBV29-1 and TRBJ2-7; D is ambiguous. V dropped 3 bases and J dropped 7 bases, with 7 bases sitting between them. The CDR3 loop spans 10 amino acids. Germline V gives CDR1 SQVTM, CDR2 ANQGSEA. This chain's CDR3 is CSVEYNEQYF. In DNA, the CDR3 is TGCAGCGTTGAGTACAATGAGCAGTACTTC.

This clonotype was observed at least ten times. The CDR3 here is CASKGGGGAVDTQYF. The CDR3, as DNA: TGTGCCAGCAAGGGGGGCGGGGGGGCTGTAGATACGCAGTATTTT. The genes are TRBV2 and TRBJ2-3, with TRBD2 matching 9 bases. In germline, CDR1 is SNHLY, CDR2 FYNNEI. V trimming: 7 bases; J trimming: 5 bases; junction bases outside the gene matches: 10. The CDR3 is 15 residues long.

As regards this clonotype: It may be a read error: a sequence one base away is much more abundant. This chain joins TRBV19 and TRBJ1-3; tentative D call: TRBD1 (6 bases). The germline gives CDR1 LNHDA, CDR2 SQIVND (reference sequence). This CDR3 has 14 amino acids. V was cut by 4 bases and J by 5 bases, with 12 bases left in between. As DNA, the CDR3 is TGTGCCAGTAGTAAGGGGGGGCTTCGAAACACCATATATTTT. It yields the protein CASSKGGLRNTIYF. The complete variable domain, with remaining parts taken from reference TRBV19 and TRBJ1-3, reads DGGITQSPKYLFRKEGQNVTLSCEQNLNHDAMYWYRQDPGQGLRLIYYSQIVNDFQKGDIAEGYSVSREKKESFPLTVTSAQKNPTAFYLCASSKGGLRNTIYFGEGSWLTVV.

There are many counts of this clonotype. This rearrangement joins TRBV7-3 to TRBJ2-1, with 8 nucleotides matching TRBD1. Looked up from germline, CDR1 is SGHTA and CDR2 is FQGTGA. The CDR3 covers 15 residues. The V gene end was trimmed by 5 bases and the J gene end by 3 bases; junction bases not matched to a gene: 6. CDR3 DNA: TGTGCCAGCAGCCCCCAGGGGGCCATCTACAATGAGCAGTTCTTC. Encoded protein: CASSPQGAIYNEQFF.

This clonotype was counted at least ten times. The chain links TRBV30 to TRBJ1-2; no reliable D call. CDR1 is GTSNPN, CDR2 SVGIG, per germline (reference sequence). The CDR3 spans 12 residues. Trimming removed 2 bases from V and 5 bases from J, with 9 bases in between. CDR3 DNA: TGTGCCTGGAGTCCGGGAAAATATGGCTACACCTTC. Its protein is CAWSPGKYGYTF.

The genes are TRBV5-5 and TRBJ1-1; D not resolved. The CDR3 sequence is 15 residues long. Trimming left V 2 bases short and J 1 base short, with 12 bases between. Per the germline V gene, CDR1 is SGHKS and CDR2 is YYEKEE (reference sequence). CDR3 sequence (DNA): TGTGCCAGCAGCTTTTTACGGGCGGGGAACACTGAAGCTTTCTTT. It yields the protein CASSFLRAGNTEAFF.

In this sample, this clonotype turned up many times. Here the CDR3 omits its conserved ending phenylalanine or tryptophan, so a read error is the likely source. The DNA is omitted, as the CDR3 cannot be located on it reliably, and the CDR3 follows TCRdb's listing. The chain uses TRBV20-1 and TRBJ2-3; the D call in the table, TRBD2, was not verified against the DNA. The CDR3 totals 12 residues, both ends included. Germline V gives CDR1 DFQATT, CDR2 SNEGSKA (reference sequence). This CDR3 reads CSARDRPGLAIL.

This clonotype showed up many times. The chain uses TRBV5-1 and TRBJ2-3, with D perhaps matching TRBD2 (6 bases). The CDR3 runs 17 residues. The germline CDR1 and CDR2 sequences are SGHRS and YFSETQ. V lost 4 bases and J 0 bases, leaving 18 bases between the germline ends. Here the CDR3 reads CASSTGTHGTSTDTQYF. CDR3 sequence (DNA): TGCGCCAGCAGCACTGGGACGCACGGGACTAGCACAGATACGCAGTATTTT.

The rearrangement uses TRBV19 and TRBJ1-2, with 9 bases lining up with TRBD1. Germline V gene lookup returns CDR1 LNHDA and CDR2 SQIVND (reference sequence). V lost 4 bases and J lost 5; bases outside the gene matches: 5. The CDR3 extends over 14 amino acids. CDR3 DNA sequence: TGTGCCAGTAGTAATACCGGGACAGGGTATGGCTACACCTTC. It is translated as CASSNTGTGYGYTF.

This clonotype was counted many times. This chain connects TRBV6-1 to TRBJ2-7, with D unclear. CDR1 is MNHNS, CDR2 SASEGT, per germline. The CDR3 covers 13 residues. Trimming removed 4 bases from V and 5 bases from J, with 12 bases in between. The CDR3 spells CASSGFQVHEQYF. For the CDR3, the DNA is TGTGCCAGCAGTGGGTTTCAGGTCCACGAGCAGTACTTC.

As for this clonotype: Compared with germline, one end of the junction differs, possibly owing to a read error. This chain uses TRBV19 with TRBJ2-5; 7 nucleotides match TRBD1. This CDR3 region has 15 residues. Germline-derived CDR1 and CDR2 are LNHDA and SQIVND (reference sequence). The CDR3 spells CASSWTGTVQETQYF. In DNA, the CDR3 is TGTGCCAGTAGTTGGACAGGAACGGTCCAAGAGACTCAGTACTTC.

The chain couples TRBV2 to TRBJ2-7; TRBD1 matches at 7 bases. V dropped 9 bases and J dropped 6; count of bases not matched to a gene: 11. The V gene's germline CDR1 is SNHLY and CDR2 FYNNEI. This CDR3 comprises 13 residues. The CDR3 DNA is TGTGCCAGAAACCGGGACAGACCGGGCGAGCAGTACTTC. This sequence encodes CARNRDRPGEQYF.

A single count supports this clonotype. J is TRBJ2-7 and V is TRBV6-1; 12 bases are a match to TRBD1. J lost 6 bases, V lost 7 bases, and 10 bases had no gene match. Germline values: CDR1 MNHNS, CDR2 SASEGT. The CDR3 runs 15 residues. The DNA of the CDR3 is TGTGCCAGCAATCCACCGGGACAGGGGGCGGCCGAGCAGTACTTC. It translates to CASNPPGQGAAEQYF.

This clonotype was detected only once. This chain links TRBV10-3 with TRBJ2-7; tentatively, D is TRBD1 or TRBD2 (5 bases each). Germline V gene lookup returns CDR1 ENHRY and CDR2 SYGVKD. Trimming removed 11 bases at V and 1 base at J, with 12 bases between. The CDR3 sequence is 12 residues long. In DNA form, the CDR3 reads TGTGCCCCCACGGGACGGTCCTACGAGCAGTACTTC. Its protein product is CAPTGRSYEQYF.

The V and J genes are TRBV11-1 and TRBJ1-2; tentatively, D is TRBD1 (5 bases). Trimming left V 3 bases short and J 1 base short, with 21 bases between. From germline, CDR1 is SGHAT and CDR2 FQDESV (reference sequence). CDR3 size: 18 residues. The CDR3 here is CASSLSGGGYSINYGYTF. Written as DNA, the CDR3 is TGTGCCAGCAGCTTGTCGGGGGGGGGGTATAGCATTAACTATGGCTACACCTTC.

This clonotype was observed many times. The chain has TRBV12-3 or TRBV12-4 and TRBJ2-5, with D hard to call. The CDR3 is 14 amino acids. The V end lost 1 base, the J end lost 5 bases, and 11 bases lay between the germline ends. The CDR3 DNA reads as TGTGCCAGCAGTTTAGGGTTGTTAGGGGAGACCCAGTACTTC. Translating gives CASSLGLLGETQYF.

The rearrangement links TRBV5-1 to TRBJ1-2; no reliable D call. CDR1 is SGHRS, CDR2 YFSETQ, per germline. This CDR3 has 13 residues. The V gene lost 0 bases and the J gene lost 5 bases, with 8 bases spanning the gap. The CDR3 region is CASSLDGSYGYTF. CDR3 DNA sequence: TGCGCCAGCAGCTTGGACGGAAGTTATGGCTACACCTTC. The full variable domain, with the rest looked up from reference TRBV5-1 and TRBJ1-2, is KAGVTQTPRYLIKTRGQQVTLSCSPISGHRSVSWYQQTPGQGLQFLFEYFSETQRNKGNFPGRFSGRQFSNSRSEMNVSTLELGDSALYLCASSLDGSYGYTFGSGTRLTVV.

This clonotype has at least ten counts. The rearrangement uses TRBV6-2 or TRBV6-3 and TRBJ2-5; no clear D gene. Germline values: CDR1 MNHEY, CDR2 SVGEGT. V was pared by 8 bases and J by 4 bases, with 5 bases between. The CDR3 covers 10 residues. The CDR3 DNA sequence: TGTGCCAGCCGAAGAGAGACCCAGTACTTC. Translation gives CASRRETQYF.

The chain recombines TRBV10-3 with TRBJ2-7; 9 bases match TRBD2. The CDR3 is made up of 16 amino acids. Trimming took 0 bases from V and 1 from J; bases not matched to a gene: 4. Germline lookup yields CDR1 ENHRY and CDR2 SYGVKD. The DNA of the CDR3 is TGTGCCATCAGTGAGTCAGGGCTAGCGGGATCCTACGAGCAGTACTTC. This codes for CAISESGLAGSYEQYF.

In this sample, this clonotype turned up a few times. The rearrangement joins TRBV19 to TRBJ2-2; D remains unclear. Germline CDR1 reads LNHDA; CDR2 reads SQIVND (reference sequence). This CDR3 region has 15 residues. V lost 1 base and J 4 bases, leaving 10 bases between the germline ends. The CDR3 coding sequence is TGTGCCAGTAGTATAGGCCAGTCTAGCACCGGGGAGCTGTTTTTT. This translates into CASSIGQSSTGELFF.

The J gene is TRBJ1-2, the V gene TRBV10-3; D remains unclear. CDR3 length: 14 amino acids. Per the germline V gene, CDR1 is ENHRY and CDR2 is SYGVKD. The V end lost 0 bases, the J end lost 7 bases, and 12 bases lay between the germline ends. CDR3 loop: CAISESIQATGYTF. DNA for the CDR3: TGTGCCATCAGTGAGTCGATCCAGGCTACTGGCTACACCTTC.

J is TRBJ2-2 and V is TRBV9; D gene ambiguous. Trimming left V 0 bases short and J 4 bases short, with 10 bases between. The germline gives CDR1 SGDLS, CDR2 YYNGEE. CDR3 length: 15 residues. The CDR3 protein is CASSVGPSGTGELFF. CDR3 sequence (DNA): TGTGCCAGCAGCGTAGGACCATCGGGCACCGGGGAGCTGTTTTTT. The full variable domain, in which reference TRBV9 and TRBJ2-2 provide the parts outside the CDR3, is DSGVTQTPKHLITATGQRVTLRCSPRSGDLSVYWYQQSLDQGLQFLIQYYNGEERAKGNILERFSAQQFPDLHSELNLSSLELGDSALYFCASSVGPSGTGELFFGEGSRLTVL.

There are many counts of this clonotype. The chain recombines TRBV4-2 with TRBJ2-7; 12 nucleotides agree with TRBD2. The CDR3 runs to 16 residues. The V gene end was trimmed by 2 bases and the J gene end by 5 bases; junction bases not matched to a gene: 7. Germline CDR1 LGHNA, CDR2 YNFKEQ. The CDR3 spells CASSQTASGGANEQYF. CDR3 bases: TGTGCCAGCAGCCAAACGGCTAGCGGGGGGGCGAACGAGCAGTACTTC.